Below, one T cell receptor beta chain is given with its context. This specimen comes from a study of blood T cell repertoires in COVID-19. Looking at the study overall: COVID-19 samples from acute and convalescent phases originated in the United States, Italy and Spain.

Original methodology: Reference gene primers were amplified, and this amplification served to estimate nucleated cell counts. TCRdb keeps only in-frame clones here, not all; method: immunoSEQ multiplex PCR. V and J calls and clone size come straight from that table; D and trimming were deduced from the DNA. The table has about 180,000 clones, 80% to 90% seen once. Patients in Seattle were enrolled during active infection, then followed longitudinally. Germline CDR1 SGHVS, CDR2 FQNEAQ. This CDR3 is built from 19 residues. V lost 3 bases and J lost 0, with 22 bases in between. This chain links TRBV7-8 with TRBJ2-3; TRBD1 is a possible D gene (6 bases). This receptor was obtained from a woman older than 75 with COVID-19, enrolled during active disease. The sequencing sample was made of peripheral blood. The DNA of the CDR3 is TGTGCCAGCAGCTTCCCAGGGGAAAGCGGACATTCTAGCACAGATACGCAGTATTTT. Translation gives CASSFPGESGHSSTDTQYF.